This record covers a single TCR beta chain. The data were taken from a study of technical replicates of blood from a handful of donors. The data were produced by immunoSEQ multiplex PCR, yet TCRdb's version contains in-frame clones alone and is incomplete. The sample shows over 55,000 clones, around 86% of them seen only once. The sample consisted of PBMCs. This sequence was found in a human donor in good health. Some clones in this sample may be carry-over from other donors' samples.

CDR3 region: CASSLSFSGQGWREQYF. The CDR3 DNA follows: TGTGCCAGCAGCTTGTCGTTTTCTGGTCAGGGGTGGCGCGAGCAGTACTTC. The chain carries TRBV5-5 and TRBJ2-7, with a weak D call TRBD1 (6 bases). With 1 base removed from V and 6 bases from J, the gap between germline ends came to 23 bases. CDR1 and CDR2 (germline): SGHKS, YYEKEE (reference sequence). CDR3 length: 17 residues.